The 8 T cell receptor beta chains in this list originate from one sample, sequenced in a study of shared clonotypes between healthy human individuals. Using immunoSEQ multiplex PCR, the repertoire was profiled, and TCRdb retains in-frame clones only, with some absent. The sample consists of over 1.5 million clones, under 99% of them appearing once. Sequenced sample: naive CD4+ T cells sorted from blood. The sample's subset: CD45RA+ positively selected. These receptor sequences come from a man aged 30-40 years in good health.

This clone was recorded once. The chain uses TRBV5-4 and TRBJ2-2; possible D gene TRBD2, 6 bases. Germline CDR1 is SGHNT and CDR2 is YYREEE (reference sequence). The CDR3 sequence is 16 residues long. V dropped 5 bases and J dropped 0 bases, with 14 bases sitting between them. CDR3 loop: CASSTILATNTGELFF. CDR3 DNA: TGTGCCAGCAGTACCATTCTAGCGACGAACACCGGGGAGCTGTTTTTT.

This clone appeared a single time. The rearrangement links TRBV28 to TRBJ2-3, with 9 positions matching TRBD2. In germline, CDR1 is MDHEN, CDR2 SYDVKM. J was trimmed by 2 bases and V by 6 bases; bases with no gene match: 9. The CDR3 covers 16 residues. The chain's CDR3 is CASSTLAGSDTDTQYF. The CDR3 DNA reads as TGTGCCAGCAGCACTCTAGCGGGATCAGACACAGATACGCAGTATTTT.

The rearrangement joins TRBV28 to TRBJ2-3; 11 bases fit TRBD1. Germline V lookup: CDR1 MDHEN, CDR2 SYDVKM. V dropped 6 bases and J dropped 3; count of bases not matched to a gene: 8. The CDR3 totals 16 residues. The CDR3 spells CASRWDRGGGTDTQYF. The CDR3 DNA reads as TGTGCCAGCAGATGGGACAGGGGGGGAGGAACAGATACGCAGTATTTT.

The chain recombines TRBV18 with TRBJ2-1, with a possible D match to TRBD2 (5 bases). The germline V gene has CDR1 KGHSH and CDR2 LQKENI. Trimming shortened V by 1 base and J by 6 bases, and 13 bases separated the two germline ends. The CDR3 has 15 amino acids. This chain's CDR3 is CASSPLHGEINEQFF. CDR3 sequence (DNA): TGTGCCAGCTCACCACTCCACGGGGAAATCAATGAGCAGTTCTTC.

This rearrangement joins TRBV11-2 to TRBJ2-5; TRBD2 agrees at 7 bases. CDR1 and CDR2 (germline): SGHAT, FQNNGV. Trimming cost V 5 bases and J 5 bases; bases outside gene matches: 8. The CDR3 runs 14 residues. The CDR3 bases are TGTGCCAGCAGCCCTCAGGTCGGGGGGGAGACCCAGTACTTC. Its protein is CASSPQVGGETQYF.

This sequence joins TRBV5-1 and TRBJ2-7, with D possibly TRBD2 on 5 matching bases. The CDR3 length is 18 residues. Trimming shortened V by 4 bases and J by 2 bases, and 25 bases separated the two germline ends. Germline V gene lookup returns CDR1 SGHRS and CDR2 YFSETQ. In nucleotides, the CDR3 is TGCGCCAGCAGCAGAGAACCAACCAGCGGATCGAACACCTACGAGCAGTACTTC. Its translation is CASSREPTSGSNTYEQYF.

This clone came up once. The identical CDR3 is also encoded by other nucleotide sequences in the sample. The CDR3 reads CASSFPLQETQYF. CDR3 sequence (DNA): TGCGCCAGCAGCTTTCCCCTCCAAGAGACCCAGTACTTC. The chain carries TRBV5-1 and TRBJ2-5; D uncertain. There are 13 residues in the CDR3. The V gene's germline CDR1 is SGHRS and CDR2 YFSETQ. Trimming pared 2 bases from V and 1 base from J, leaving 6 bases between.

This chain joins TRBV19 and TRBJ1-5; D is uncertain. The CDR3 spans 14 residues. Germline V CDR1 and CDR2: LNHDA, SQIVND (reference sequence). The V and J ends lost 9 bases and 6 bases respectively, with 18 bases between them. Written as DNA, the CDR3 is TGTGCCAGAACCGGGCTCGAACGGGGTCAGCCCCAGCATTTT. Its protein is CARTGLERGQPQHF.